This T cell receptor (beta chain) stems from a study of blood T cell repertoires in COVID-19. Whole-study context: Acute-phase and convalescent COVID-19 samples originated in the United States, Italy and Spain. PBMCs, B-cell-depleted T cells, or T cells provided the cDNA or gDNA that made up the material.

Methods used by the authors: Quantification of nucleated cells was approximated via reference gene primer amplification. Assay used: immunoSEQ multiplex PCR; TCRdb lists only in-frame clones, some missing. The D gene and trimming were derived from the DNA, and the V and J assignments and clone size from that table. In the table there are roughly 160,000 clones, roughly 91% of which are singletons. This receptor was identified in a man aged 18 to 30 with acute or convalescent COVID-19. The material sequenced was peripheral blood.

The CDR3 reads CASSPSGTGNNEQYF. CDR3 coding DNA: TGTGCCAGCTCACCATCCGGGACAGGGAATAACGAGCAGTACTTC. The J gene is TRBJ2-7, the V gene TRBV18; 9 positions match TRBD1. The CDR3 totals 15 residues. V shed 2 bases, J shed 5 bases, and the junction held 7 bases outside the gene matches. Per germline, CDR1 KGHSH and CDR2 LQKENI.